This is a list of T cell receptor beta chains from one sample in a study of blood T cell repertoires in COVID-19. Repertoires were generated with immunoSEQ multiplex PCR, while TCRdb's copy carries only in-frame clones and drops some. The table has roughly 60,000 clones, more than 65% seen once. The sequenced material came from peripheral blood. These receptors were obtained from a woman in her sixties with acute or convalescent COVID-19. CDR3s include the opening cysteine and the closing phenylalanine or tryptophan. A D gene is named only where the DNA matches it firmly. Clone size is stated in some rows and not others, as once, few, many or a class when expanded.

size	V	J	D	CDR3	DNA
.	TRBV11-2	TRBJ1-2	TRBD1	CASSDGGRGSLAYTF	TGTGCCAGCAGCGATGGGGGCAGGGGGTCCCTGGCCTACACCTTC
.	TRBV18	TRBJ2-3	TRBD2	CASSRLRLAGGITDTQYF	TGTGCCAGCTCACGCCTTCGACTAGCGGGGGGGATCACAGATACGCAGTATTTT
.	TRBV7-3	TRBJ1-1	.	CASSLRREAFF	TGTGCCAGCAGCTTACGGAGAGAAGCTTTCTTT
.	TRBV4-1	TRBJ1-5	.	CASSLIPGSNQPQHF	TGCGCCAGCAGCCTTATACCAGGTAGCAATCAGCCCCAGCATTTT
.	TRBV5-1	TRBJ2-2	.	CASSGGTNTGELFF	TGCGCCAGCAGCGGGGGGACTAACACCGGGGAGCTGTTTTTT
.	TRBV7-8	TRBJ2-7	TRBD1	CASSHSDRGPSYEQYF	TGTGCCAGCAGCCACTCCGACAGGGGGCCGTCCTACGAGCAGTACTTC
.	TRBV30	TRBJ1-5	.	CAWLEPQHF	TGTGCCTGGTTAGAGCCCCAGCATTTT
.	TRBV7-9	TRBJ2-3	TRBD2	CASSLLAGTTDTQYF	TGTGCCAGCAGCTTACTAGCGGGGACCACAGATACGCAGTATTTT
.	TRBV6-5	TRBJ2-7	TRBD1	CASDRDRGYEQYF	TGTGCCAGCGACCGGGACAGGGGATACGAGCAGTACTTC
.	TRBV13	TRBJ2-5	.	CASSSRDTRFEETQYF	TGTGCCAGCAGCTCTAGGGACACCCGCTTTGAAGAGACCCAGTACTTC
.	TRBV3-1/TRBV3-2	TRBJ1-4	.	CASSRSGATNEKLFF	TGTGCCAGCAGCCGCTCCGGGGCAACTAATGAAAAACTGTTTTTT
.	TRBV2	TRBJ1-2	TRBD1	CASTQGQILAHF	TGTGCCAGCACCCAGGGACAGATTTTGGCCCACTTC
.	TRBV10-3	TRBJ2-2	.	CAVSGGAQTGELFF	TGTGCCGTCTCCGGCGGGGCCCAAACCGGGGAGCTGTTTTTT
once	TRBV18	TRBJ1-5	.	CASSPDSSPNQPQHF	TGTGCCAGCTCACCCGACTCGTCCCCCAATCAGCCCCAGCATTTT
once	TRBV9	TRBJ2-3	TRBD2	CASSFGTTKQTDTQYF	TGTGCCAGCAGCTTCGGGACTACGAAGCAAACAGATACGCAGTATTTT
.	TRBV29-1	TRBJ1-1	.	CATGRGTEAFF	TGCGCTACCGGAAGAGGCACTGAAGCTTTCTTT
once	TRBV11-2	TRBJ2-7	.	CASSLEQAGSYEQYF	TGTGCCAGCAGCTTAGAGCAGGCGGGCTCCTACGAGCAGTACTTC
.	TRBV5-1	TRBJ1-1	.	CASRQGSVPEAFF	TGCGCCAGCAGACAGGGTTCTGTTCCTGAAGCTTTCTTT
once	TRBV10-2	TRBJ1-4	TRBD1	CASADLGRGYEKLFF	TGCGCCAGCGCCGACCTCGGCAGGGGGTATGAAAAACTGTTTTTT
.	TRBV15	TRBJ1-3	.	CATSSSGNTIYF	TGTGCCACCAGCAGTAGCGGAAACACCATATATTTT
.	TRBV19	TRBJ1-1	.	CASSLRGGRNTEAFF	TGTGCCAGTAGCCTGAGAGGGGGTCGGAACACTGAAGCTTTCTTT
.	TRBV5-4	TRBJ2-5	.	CASRFEVGASETQYF	TGTGCCAGCAGGTTCGAGGTGGGGGCGTCAGAGACCCAGTACTTC
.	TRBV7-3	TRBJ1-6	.	CASSLTGGAVYNSPLHF	TGTGCCAGCAGCCTCACTGGAGGGGCCGTCTATAATTCACCCCTCCACTTT
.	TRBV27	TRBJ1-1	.	CASSLLRFTEAFF	TGTGCCAGCAGTTTACTCAGGTTCACTGAAGCTTTCTTT
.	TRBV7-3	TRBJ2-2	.	CASSPLWPTGSGELFF	TGTGCCAGCAGCCCCCTATGGCCGACCGGGAGCGGGGAGCTGTTTTTT
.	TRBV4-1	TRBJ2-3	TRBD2	CASSQVGGGTDTQYF	TGCGCCAGCAGCCAAGTTGGCGGGGGGACAGATACGCAGTATTTT
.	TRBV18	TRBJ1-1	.	CASSPPLAMNTEAFF	TGTGCCAGCTCACCACCTCTGGCCATGAACACTGAAGCTTTCTTT
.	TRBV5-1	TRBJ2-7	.	CASSLTTSGPSSSYEQYF	TGCGCCAGCAGCTTGACGACCAGCGGTCCTTCGAGCTCCTACGAGCAGTACTTC
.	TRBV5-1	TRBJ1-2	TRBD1	CASSPPSGGGYTF	TGCGCCAGCAGCCCCCCATCAGGGGGTGGCTACACCTTC
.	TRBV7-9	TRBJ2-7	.	CASSPTGYEQYF	TGTGCCAGCAGCCCGACAGGCTACGAGCAGTACTTC
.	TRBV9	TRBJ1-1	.	CASSPYGGLGTEAFF	TGTGCCAGCAGCCCCTACGGGGGACTAGGGACTGAAGCTTTCTTT
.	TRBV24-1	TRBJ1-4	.	CATSRAGTNEKLFF	TGTGCCACCAGTCGCGCCGGGACTAATGAAAAACTGTTTTTT
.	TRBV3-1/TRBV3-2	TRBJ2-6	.	CASSRSAGSGANVLTF	TGTGCCAGCAGCCGGTCGGCGGGCTCTGGGGCCAACGTCCTGACTTTC
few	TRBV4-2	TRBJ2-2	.	CASSQDQQVTGELFF	TGTGCCAGCAGCCAAGATCAACAGGTCACCGGGGAGCTGTTTTTT
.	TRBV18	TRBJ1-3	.	CASSPAGAYSGNTIYF	TGTGCCAGCTCACCCGCAGGGGCTTACTCTGGAAACACCATATATTTT
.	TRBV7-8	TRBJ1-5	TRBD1	CASSRGDSDQPQHF	TGTGCCAGCAGCAGGGGGGACAGCGATCAGCCCCAGCATTTT
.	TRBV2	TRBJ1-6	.	CASSPEGGVASPLHF	TGTGCCAGCAGCCCCGAGGGCGGGGTAGCTTCACCCCTCCACTTT
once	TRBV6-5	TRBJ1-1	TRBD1	CAEGRDSYAEAFF	TGTGCCGAAGGCCGGGACAGTTACGCTGAAGCTTTCTTT
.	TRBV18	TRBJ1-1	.	CASSPPSTGNTEAFF	TGTGCCAGCTCACCACCGTCCACAGGGAACACTGAAGCTTTCTTT
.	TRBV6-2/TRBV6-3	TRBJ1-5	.	CASSSTESQPQHF	TGTGCCAGCAGTTCGACAGAGAGTCAGCCCCAGCATTTT